These T cell receptor beta chains were read from a single sample in a study of Ad26.COV2.S vaccination and SARS-CoV-2 variants. TCRdb's copy holds only in-frame clones and misses some; the assay was immunoSEQ multiplex PCR. The repertoire holds some 480,000 clones, with 87% as singletons. Source: peripheral blood, taken in a trial of Ad26.COV2.S vaccine versus placebo. These receptors were taken from a person between 18 and 60 years old who received the Ad26.COV2.S COVID-19 vaccine or a placebo. CDR3s include the opening cysteine and the closing phenylalanine or tryptophan. Fields, in order: CDR3 DNA, CDR3 protein, J gene, D gene, clone size, V gene. The D gene is left open where the match is weak. Not every row has a clone size; where given, it reads once, few, many or a size class.

CDR3nt: TGTGCCAGCTCACCACCGACAGATACGCAGTATTTT
CDR3aa: CASSPPTDTQYF
j_gene: TRBJ2-3
d_gene: .
abundance: .
v_gene: TRBV18

CDR3nt: TGTGCCAGCAGCTTGGTCCGGGGAAACACCATATATTTT
CDR3aa: CASSLVRGNTIYF
j_gene: TRBJ1-3
d_gene: .
abundance: .
v_gene: TRBV5-6

CDR3nt: TGTGCCAGCAGCCCCTCGTCGGGGGAGCTGTTTTTT
CDR3aa: CASSPSSGELFF
j_gene: TRBJ2-2
d_gene: .
abundance: .
v_gene: TRBV7-2

CDR3nt: TGTGCCAGCAGCCAAGTCGGGATTGAAGCTTTCTTT
CDR3aa: CASSQVGIEAFF
j_gene: TRBJ1-1
d_gene: .
abundance: .
v_gene: TRBV6-2/TRBV6-3

CDR3nt: TGCACCAGCAGCCAACAGGGGCTAGCGGGATCCTCCTACGAGCAGTACTTC
CDR3aa: CTSSQQGLAGSSYEQYF
j_gene: TRBJ2-7
d_gene: .
abundance: .
v_gene: TRBV1

CDR3nt: TGTGCCAGCAGCTTGGAGTTCGTGGGTGTCACTGAAGCTTTCTTT
CDR3aa: CASSLEFVGVTEAFF
j_gene: TRBJ1-1
d_gene: .
abundance: .
v_gene: TRBV5-6

CDR3nt: TGTGCCAGCGCCCGGGAGCTCTCCTACGAGCAGTACTTC
CDR3aa: CASARELSYEQYF
j_gene: TRBJ2-7
d_gene: .
abundance: .
v_gene: TRBV5-4

CDR3nt: TGTGCCAGCAGTCCCGGACAGAGATCACCCCTCCACTTT
CDR3aa: CASSPGQRSPLHF
j_gene: TRBJ1-6
d_gene: .
abundance: .
v_gene: TRBV6-5

CDR3nt: TGTGCCAGCAGTCCCTCACAGGGGGCGCGGGTTAGGGCTTTCTTT
CDR3aa: CASSPSQGARVRAFF
j_gene: TRBJ1-1
d_gene: TRBD1
abundance: .
v_gene: TRBV28

CDR3nt: TGTGCCAGCAGCCCGGGACAGGGTCAAGAGACCCAGTACTTC
CDR3aa: CASSPGQGQETQYF
j_gene: TRBJ2-5
d_gene: TRBD1
abundance: .
v_gene: TRBV7-2

CDR3nt: TGTGCCAGCTCACGGGTGCGGGAGACCCAGTACTTC
CDR3aa: CASSRVRETQYF
j_gene: TRBJ2-5
d_gene: .
abundance: once
v_gene: TRBV18

CDR3nt: TGTGCCAGTAGTTCCAGGGGGCTAGGGAGCGAGCAGTACTTC
CDR3aa: CASSSRGLGSEQYF
j_gene: TRBJ2-7
d_gene: TRBD1
abundance: .
v_gene: TRBV19

CDR3nt: TGTGCCAGCAGCACCCACGTATCCTACGAGCAGTACTTC
CDR3aa: CASSTHVSYEQYF
j_gene: TRBJ2-7
d_gene: .
abundance: .
v_gene: TRBV7-2

CDR3nt: TGTGCCAGCAGCCAACAGGACGGGAGGTGGAACACCGGGGAGCTGTTTTTT
CDR3aa: CASSQQDGRWNTGELFF
j_gene: TRBJ2-2
d_gene: TRBD2
abundance: .
v_gene: TRBV3-1/TRBV3-2

CDR3nt: TGCGCCAGCAGCCAAGAAGGAGGAGGGTATTCACCCCTCCACTTT
CDR3aa: CASSQEGGGYSPLHF
j_gene: TRBJ1-6
d_gene: .
abundance: .
v_gene: TRBV4-1

CDR3nt: TGTGCCAGCAGTTTAGGCCTAACCTACGAGCAGTACTTC
CDR3aa: CASSLGLTYEQYF
j_gene: TRBJ2-7
d_gene: .
abundance: .
v_gene: TRBV12-3/TRBV12-4

CDR3nt: TGTGCCAGCAGTTCACTAGCGGGAGTAGGGGAGACCCAGTACTTC
CDR3aa: CASSSLAGVGETQYF
j_gene: TRBJ2-5
d_gene: TRBD2
abundance: .
v_gene: TRBV28

CDR3nt: TGTGCCATCAGTGTTAAGGTCAGCCCTTTGGACACTGAAGCTTTCTTT
CDR3aa: CAISVKVSPLDTEAFF
j_gene: TRBJ1-1
d_gene: .
abundance: .
v_gene: TRBV10-3

CDR3nt: TGTGCCAGCAGCGAAATGACAGGGGTTGGTGAAAAACTGTTTTTT
CDR3aa: CASSEMTGVGEKLFF
j_gene: TRBJ1-4
d_gene: TRBD1
abundance: .
v_gene: TRBV2

CDR3nt: TGTGCCAGCAGGCGGGCCAGCTCCTACAATGAGCAGTTCTTC
CDR3aa: CASRRASSYNEQFF
j_gene: TRBJ2-1
d_gene: .
abundance: .
v_gene: TRBV28

CDR3nt: TGTGCCAGTCAGATCCGGGGCGGACGGACTGAAGCTTTCTTT
CDR3aa: CASQIRGGRTEAFF
j_gene: TRBJ1-1
d_gene: .
abundance: .
v_gene: TRBV7-8

CDR3nt: TGTGCCAGCAGCCAATTCCGGGGGCCTAGCGGGAGGGGAGAGCAGTTCTTC
CDR3aa: CASSQFRGPSGRGEQFF
j_gene: TRBJ2-1
d_gene: TRBD2
abundance: .
v_gene: TRBV3-1/TRBV3-2

CDR3nt: TGTGCCAGTAGCATGACTAGCGGGACAGATACGCAGTATTTT
CDR3aa: CASSMTSGTDTQYF
j_gene: TRBJ2-3
d_gene: TRBD2
abundance: .
v_gene: TRBV19

CDR3nt: TGTGCCAGCAGCTTACGGGAGCTGACCAATGAGCAGTTCTTC
CDR3aa: CASSLRELTNEQFF
j_gene: TRBJ2-1
d_gene: .
abundance: .
v_gene: TRBV7-9

CDR3nt: TGTGCCAGCAACCAGGGGCCCTACGAGCAGTACTTC
CDR3aa: CASNQGPYEQYF
j_gene: TRBJ2-7
d_gene: .
abundance: .
v_gene: TRBV28

CDR3nt: TGTGCCAGCAGTGAAGACGAGCAGTACTTC
CDR3aa: CASSEDEQYF
j_gene: TRBJ2-7
d_gene: .
abundance: .
v_gene: TRBV6-1

CDR3nt: TGTGCCAGCAGCTTGGTTTGGGACGCTGTCTACAATGAGCAGTTCTTC
CDR3aa: CASSLVWDAVYNEQFF
j_gene: TRBJ2-1
d_gene: .
abundance: .
v_gene: TRBV7-2

CDR3nt: TGTGCCAGCAGGACAGACTTCCAAGAGACCCAGTACTTC
CDR3aa: CASRTDFQETQYF
j_gene: TRBJ2-5
d_gene: .
abundance: once
v_gene: TRBV12-3/TRBV12-4

CDR3nt: TGTGCCAGCTCACCCCGACACGCGTACCAAGAGACCCAGTACTTC
CDR3aa: CASSPRHAYQETQYF
j_gene: TRBJ2-5
d_gene: .
abundance: once
v_gene: TRBV18

CDR3nt: TGTGCCAGCAGCGTAGATAGAGGGACTAGTGCCTACAATGAGCAGTTCTTC
CDR3aa: CASSVDRGTSAYNEQFF
j_gene: TRBJ2-1
d_gene: TRBD2
abundance: .
v_gene: TRBV9

CDR3nt: TGTGCCAGCAGCTTAAGCGAGGCGGGGAACGGTGAGCAGTTCTTC
CDR3aa: CASSLSEAGNGEQFF
j_gene: TRBJ2-1
d_gene: .
abundance: .
v_gene: TRBV7-3

CDR3nt: TGTGCCAGCAGTCCAACTAGTTCTTACGGACAGGGCGGCGCTAGCAATCAGCCCCAGCATTTT
CDR3aa: CASSPTSSYGQGGASNQPQHF
j_gene: TRBJ1-5
d_gene: TRBD1
abundance: .
v_gene: TRBV2

CDR3nt: TGCGCCAGCAGCCAAGTAGGCCCCGGGGGCACCGGGGAGCTGTTTTTT
CDR3aa: CASSQVGPGGTGELFF
j_gene: TRBJ2-2
d_gene: .
abundance: .
v_gene: TRBV4-3

CDR3nt: TGTGCCAGCAGTCTTTTGGGACGGCTCTACGAGCAGTACTTC
CDR3aa: CASSLLGRLYEQYF
j_gene: TRBJ2-7
d_gene: .
abundance: once
v_gene: TRBV28

CDR3nt: TGTGCCACCAGCAGAGATTTCGCGGGAGGACGCGAGCAGTACTTC
CDR3aa: CATSRDFAGGREQYF
j_gene: TRBJ2-7
d_gene: TRBD2
abundance: .
v_gene: TRBV15

CDR3nt: TGTGCCAGTAGTATCTCCCCGGTCAACACTGAAGCTTTCTTT
CDR3aa: CASSISPVNTEAFF
j_gene: TRBJ1-1
d_gene: .
abundance: .
v_gene: TRBV19

CDR3nt: TGTGCTAGCAGCTTGGACAGGGGAACTGAAGCTTTCTTT
CDR3aa: CASSLDRGTEAFF
j_gene: TRBJ1-1
d_gene: TRBD1
abundance: few
v_gene: TRBV7-7

CDR3nt: TGTGCCAGCAGCCATAAAACGGGGGACAGGGTAGGAAACACCATATATTTT
CDR3aa: CASSHKTGDRVGNTIYF
j_gene: TRBJ1-3
d_gene: TRBD1
abundance: .
v_gene: TRBV9